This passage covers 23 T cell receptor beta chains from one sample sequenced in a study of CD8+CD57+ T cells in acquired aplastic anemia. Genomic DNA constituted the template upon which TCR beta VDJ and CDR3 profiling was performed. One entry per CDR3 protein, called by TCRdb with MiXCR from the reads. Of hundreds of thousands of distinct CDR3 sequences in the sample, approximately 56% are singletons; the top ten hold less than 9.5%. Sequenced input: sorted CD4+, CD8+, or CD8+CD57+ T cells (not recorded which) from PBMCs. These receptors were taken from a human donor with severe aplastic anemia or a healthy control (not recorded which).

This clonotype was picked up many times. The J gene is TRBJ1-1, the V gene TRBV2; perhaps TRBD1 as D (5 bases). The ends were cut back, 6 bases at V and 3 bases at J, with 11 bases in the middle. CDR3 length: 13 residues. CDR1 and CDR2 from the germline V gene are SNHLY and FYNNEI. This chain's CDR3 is CASRGGGDTEAFF. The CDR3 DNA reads TGTGCCAGCAGGGGGGGAGGGGACACTGAAGCTTTCTTT.

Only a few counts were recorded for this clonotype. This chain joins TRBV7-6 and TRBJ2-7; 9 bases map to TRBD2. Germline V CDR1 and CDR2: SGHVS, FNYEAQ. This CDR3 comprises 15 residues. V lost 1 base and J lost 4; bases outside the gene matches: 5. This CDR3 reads CASSLGAGGPYEQYF. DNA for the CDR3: TGTGCCAGCAGCTTAGGGGCGGGAGGGCCGTACGAGCAGTACTTC.

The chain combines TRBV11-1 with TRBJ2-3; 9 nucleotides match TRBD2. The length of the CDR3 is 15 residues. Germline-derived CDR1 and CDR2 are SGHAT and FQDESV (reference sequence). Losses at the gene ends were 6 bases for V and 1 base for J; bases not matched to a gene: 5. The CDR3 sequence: CASSSGSRGTDTQYF. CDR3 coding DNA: TGTGCCAGCAGTAGCGGGAGCCGGGGCACAGATACGCAGTATTTT.

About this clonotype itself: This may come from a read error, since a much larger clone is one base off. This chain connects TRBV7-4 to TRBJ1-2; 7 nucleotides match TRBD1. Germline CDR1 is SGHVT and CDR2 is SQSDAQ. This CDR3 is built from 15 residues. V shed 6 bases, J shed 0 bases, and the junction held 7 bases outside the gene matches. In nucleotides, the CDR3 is TGTGCCAGCAGAACAACAGGGGTCCCTAACTATGGCTACACCTTC. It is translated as CASRTTGVPNYGYTF. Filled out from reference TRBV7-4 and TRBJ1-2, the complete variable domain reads GAGVSQSPRYKVAKRGRDVALRCDSISGHVTLYWYRQTLGQGSEVLTYSQSDAQRDKSGRPSGRFSAERPERSVSTLKIQRTEQGDSAVYLCASRTTGVPNYGYTFGSGTRLTVV.

DNA of the CDR3: TGTGCCAGCAGCGTCAGCGGATTAGGCACCGGGGAGCTGTTTTTT. As protein: CASSVSGLGTGELFF. The V call is TRBV9, the J call TRBJ2-2, with D tentatively TRBD2 (5 bases). In germline, CDR1 is SGDLS, CDR2 YYNGEE. V dropped 2 bases and J dropped 4 bases, with 12 bases sitting between them. The CDR3 totals 15 residues.

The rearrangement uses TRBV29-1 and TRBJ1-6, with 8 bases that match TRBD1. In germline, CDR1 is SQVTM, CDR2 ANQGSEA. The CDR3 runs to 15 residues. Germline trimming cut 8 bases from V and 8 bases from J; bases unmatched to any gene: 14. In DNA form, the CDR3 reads TGCAGCACCAGGACAGGGCGGGACGGGGATTCACCCCTCCACTTT. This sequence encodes CSTRTGRDGDSPLHF.

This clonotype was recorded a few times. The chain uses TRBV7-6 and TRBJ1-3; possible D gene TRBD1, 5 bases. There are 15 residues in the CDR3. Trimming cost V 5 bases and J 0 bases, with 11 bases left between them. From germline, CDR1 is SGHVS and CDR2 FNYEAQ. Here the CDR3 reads CASSLRQISGNTIYF. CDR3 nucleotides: TGTGCCAGCAGCCTAAGACAGATCTCTGGAAACACCATATATTTT.

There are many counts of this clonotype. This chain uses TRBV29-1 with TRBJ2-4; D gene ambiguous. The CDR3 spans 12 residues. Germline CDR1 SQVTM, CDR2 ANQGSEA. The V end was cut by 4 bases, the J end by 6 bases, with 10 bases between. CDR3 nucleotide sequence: TGCAGCGTTGTAGTCGAGAGAAACATTCAGTACTTC. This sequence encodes CSVVVERNIQYF. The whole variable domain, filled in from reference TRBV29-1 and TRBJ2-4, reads SAVISQKPSRDICQRGTSLTIQCQVDSQVTMMFWYRQQPGQSLTLIATANQGSEATYESGFVIDKFPISRPNLTFSTLTVSNMSPEDSSIYLCSVVVERNIQYFGAGTRLSVL.

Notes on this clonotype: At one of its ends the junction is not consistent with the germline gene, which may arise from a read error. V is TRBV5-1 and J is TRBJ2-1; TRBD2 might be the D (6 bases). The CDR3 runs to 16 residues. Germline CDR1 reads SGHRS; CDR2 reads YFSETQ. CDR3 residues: CASSSRLVGGNNEQLF. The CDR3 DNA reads TGCGCCAGCAGCTCCCGCCTGGTGGGGGGAAACAATGAGCAGCTCTTC.

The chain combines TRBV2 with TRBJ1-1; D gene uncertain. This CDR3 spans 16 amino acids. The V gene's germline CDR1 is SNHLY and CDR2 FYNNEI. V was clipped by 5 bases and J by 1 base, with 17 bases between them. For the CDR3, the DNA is TGTGCCAGCAGTTACTCTGGATTAGTCGGGAACACTGAAGCTTTCTTT. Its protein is CASSYSGLVGNTEAFF.

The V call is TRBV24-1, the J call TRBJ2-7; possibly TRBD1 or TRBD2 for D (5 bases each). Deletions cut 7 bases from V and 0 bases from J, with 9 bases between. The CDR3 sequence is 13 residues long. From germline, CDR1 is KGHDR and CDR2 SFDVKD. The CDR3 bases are TGTGCCACCAGGGGACCCGACTCCTACGAGCAGTACTTC. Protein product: CATRGPDSYEQYF.

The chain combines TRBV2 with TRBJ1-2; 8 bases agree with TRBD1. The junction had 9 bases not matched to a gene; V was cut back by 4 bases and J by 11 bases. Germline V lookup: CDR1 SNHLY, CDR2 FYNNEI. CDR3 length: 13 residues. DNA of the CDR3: TGTGCCAGCAGTGGCTCTGGACAGGGCGGTTACACCTTC. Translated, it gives CASSGSGQGGYTF. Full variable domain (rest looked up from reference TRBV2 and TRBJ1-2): EPEVTQTPSHQVTQMGQEVILRCVPISNHLYFYWYRQILGQKVEFLVSFYNNEISEKSEIFDDQFSVERPDGSNFTLKIRSTKLEDSAMYFCASSGSGQGGYTFGSGTRLTVV.

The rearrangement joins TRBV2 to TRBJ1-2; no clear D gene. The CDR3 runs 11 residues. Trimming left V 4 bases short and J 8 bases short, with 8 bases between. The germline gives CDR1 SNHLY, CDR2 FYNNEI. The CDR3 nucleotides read TGTGCCAGCAGTGGAATGGGGGGCTACACCTTC. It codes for CASSGMGGYTF.

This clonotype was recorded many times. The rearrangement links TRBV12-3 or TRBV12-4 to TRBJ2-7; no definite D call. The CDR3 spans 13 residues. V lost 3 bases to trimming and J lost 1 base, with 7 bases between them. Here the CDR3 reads CASSFSNSYEQYF. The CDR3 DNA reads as TGTGCCAGCAGTTTCTCGAATTCCTACGAGCAGTACTTC.

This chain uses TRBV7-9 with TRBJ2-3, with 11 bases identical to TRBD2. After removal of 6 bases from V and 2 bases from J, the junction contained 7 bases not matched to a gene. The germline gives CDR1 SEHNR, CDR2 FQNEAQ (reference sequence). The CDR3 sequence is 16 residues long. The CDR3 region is CASRATSGGYTDTQYF. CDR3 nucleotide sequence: TGTGCCAGCAGAGCCACTAGCGGGGGATACACAGATACGCAGTATTTT.

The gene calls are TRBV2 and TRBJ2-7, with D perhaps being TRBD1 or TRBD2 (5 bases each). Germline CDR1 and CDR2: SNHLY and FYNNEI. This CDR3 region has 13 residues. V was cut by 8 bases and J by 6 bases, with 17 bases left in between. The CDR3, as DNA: TGTGCCAGCCCATACCGGGACCCCCGCGAGCAGTACTTC. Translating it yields CASPYRDPREQYF.

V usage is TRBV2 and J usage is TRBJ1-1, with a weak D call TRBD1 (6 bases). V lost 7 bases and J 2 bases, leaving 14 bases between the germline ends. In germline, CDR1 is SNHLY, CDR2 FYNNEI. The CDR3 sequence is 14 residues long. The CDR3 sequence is CASIRRRGNTEAFF. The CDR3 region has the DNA TGTGCCAGCATTCGACGCAGGGGTAACACTGAAGCTTTCTTT.

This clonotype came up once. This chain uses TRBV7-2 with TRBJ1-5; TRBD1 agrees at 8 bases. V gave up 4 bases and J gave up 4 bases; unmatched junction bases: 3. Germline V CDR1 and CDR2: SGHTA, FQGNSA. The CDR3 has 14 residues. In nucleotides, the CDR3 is TGTGCCAGCAGCTGGGGGGACAGGAATCAGCCCCAGCATTTT. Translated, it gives CASSWGDRNQPQHF.

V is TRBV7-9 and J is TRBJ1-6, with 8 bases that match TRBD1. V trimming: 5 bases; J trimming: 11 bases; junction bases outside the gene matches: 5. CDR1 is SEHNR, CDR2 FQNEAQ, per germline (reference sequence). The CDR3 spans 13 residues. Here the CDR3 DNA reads TGTGCCAGCAGCCCAGGGGGCGACACACCCCTCCACTTT. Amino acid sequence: CASSPGGDTPLHF. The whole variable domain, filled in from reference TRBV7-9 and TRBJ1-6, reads DTGVSQNPRHKITKRGQNVTFRCDPISEHNRLYWYRQTLGQGPEFLTYFQNEAQLEKSRLLSDRFSAERPKGSFSTLEIQRTEQGDSAMYLCASSPGGDTPLHFGNGTRLTVT.

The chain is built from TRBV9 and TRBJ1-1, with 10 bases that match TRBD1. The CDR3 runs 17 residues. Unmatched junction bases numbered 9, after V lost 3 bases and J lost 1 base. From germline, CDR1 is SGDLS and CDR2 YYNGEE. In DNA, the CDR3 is TGTGCCAGCAGCGCTACGGGACAGGGGAGTCGGAACACTGAAGCTTTCTTT. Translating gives CASSATGQGSRNTEAFF.

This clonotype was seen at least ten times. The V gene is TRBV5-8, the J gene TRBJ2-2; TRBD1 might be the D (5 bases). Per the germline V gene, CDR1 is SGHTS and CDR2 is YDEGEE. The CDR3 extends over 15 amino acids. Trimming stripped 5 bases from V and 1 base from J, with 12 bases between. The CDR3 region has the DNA TGTGCCAGCAGTAGGGGTGTTAGGAACACCGGGGAGCTGTTTTTT. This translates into CASSRGVRNTGELFF.

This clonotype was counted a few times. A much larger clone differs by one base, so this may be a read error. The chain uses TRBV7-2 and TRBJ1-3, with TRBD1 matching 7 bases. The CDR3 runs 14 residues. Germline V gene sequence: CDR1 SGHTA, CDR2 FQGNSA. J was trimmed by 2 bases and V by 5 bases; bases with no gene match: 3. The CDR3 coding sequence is TGTGCCAGCAGCCAGGGGACAGCTGGAAACACCATATATTTT. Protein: CASSQGTAGNTIYF. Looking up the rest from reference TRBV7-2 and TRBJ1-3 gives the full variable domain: GAGVSQSPSNKVTEKGKDVELRCDPISGHTALYWYRQSLGQGLEFLIYFQGNSAPDKSGLPSDRFSAERTGGSVSTLTIQRTQQEDSAVYLCASSQGTAGNTIYFGEGSWLTVV.

CDR3: CSANYGGVTEAFF. The CDR3 DNA is TGCAGTGCTAACTATGGGGGGGTCACTGAAGCTTTCTTT. The chain carries TRBV20-1 and TRBJ1-1; weak D call: TRBD1 (5 bases). The germline V and J ends were trimmed by 4 bases and 4 bases, with 13 bases remaining between them. The CDR3 totals 13 residues. Germline V gives CDR1 DFQATT, CDR2 SNEGSKA (reference sequence).